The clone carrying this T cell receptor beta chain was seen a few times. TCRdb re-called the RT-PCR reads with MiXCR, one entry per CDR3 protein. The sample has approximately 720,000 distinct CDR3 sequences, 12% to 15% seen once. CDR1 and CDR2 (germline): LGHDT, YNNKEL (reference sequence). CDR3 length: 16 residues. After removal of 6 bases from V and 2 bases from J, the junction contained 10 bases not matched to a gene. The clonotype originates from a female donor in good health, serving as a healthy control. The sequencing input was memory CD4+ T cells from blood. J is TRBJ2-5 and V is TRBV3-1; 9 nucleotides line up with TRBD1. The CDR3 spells CASRDYGTGLQETQYF. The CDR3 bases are TGTGCCAGCAGGGACTATGGGACAGGGTTGCAAGAGACCCAGTACTTC.